This T cell receptor beta chain comes out of a study of blood T cell repertoires in COVID-19. Study context: The United States, Italy and Spain were the sources of the acute and convalescent COVID-19 samples. PBMCs, B-cell-depleted T cells, or T cells were the source of the cDNA or gDNA that made up the material.

Per the authors' pipeline: Quantification of nucleated cells was approximated via reference gene primer amplification. Profiling relied on immunoSEQ multiplex PCR, and the TCRdb table lists in-frame clones only, not all of them. V and J calls and clone size are copied from that table; D and trimming were computed from the DNA. The data show 150,000 to 250,000 clones, 70% to 80% seen once. The sample holds a few counts of this clone. Patients of the Seattle cohort, enrolled during active infection, were followed longitudinally. Sequenced input: peripheral blood. The sequence derives from a woman aged 40 to 49 with COVID-19, enrolled during active disease.

CDR3 sequence (DNA): TGTGCCAGCAGCTTCATCGAGGAGGGTCAGCCCCAGCATTTT. This codes for CASSFIEEGQPQHF. The V and J genes are TRBV7-9 and TRBJ1-5, with D uncertain. Trimming removed 3 bases at V and 6 bases at J, with 12 bases between. CDR1 is SEHNR and CDR2 is FQNEAQ in the germline V gene (reference sequence). This CDR3 is built from 14 residues. Looking up the rest from reference TRBV7-9 and TRBJ1-5 gives the full variable domain: DTGVSQNPRHKITKRGQNVTFRCDPISEHNRLYWYRQTLGQGPEFLTYFQNEAQLEKSRLLSDRFSAERPKGSFSTLEIQRTEQGDSAMYLCASSFIEEGQPQHFGDGTRLSIL.